Listed below are T cell receptor beta chains from one sample, sequenced in a study of blood T cell repertoires in COVID-19. Method: immunoSEQ multiplex PCR; TCRdb's copy keeps in-frame clones and lacks some. The sample gives 200,000 to 250,000 clones, 82% of which show up once; about 3.4% is in the top ten. What was sequenced was PBMCs or T cells enriched from blood (not recorded which). Receptors originate from a woman aged 55-70 years who had recovered from COVID-19. Each CDR3 is given with its conserved first and last residue. D genes are given only for firm matches. Clone size is given for some rows only: seen once, a few or many times, or a class if the clone is expanded.

- | TRBJ2-3 | TRBD2 | TRBV6-5 | TGTGCCAGCATGCGGGGGAGCACAGATACGCAGTATTTT | CASMRGSTDTQYF
- | TRBJ2-7 | - | TRBV6-5 | TGTGCCAGCAGGGGGGGGCTGAACGAGCAGTACTTC | CASRGGLNEQYF
- | TRBJ1-1 | - | TRBV29-1 | TGCAGCGTTCACACAGGGACCACTGAAGCTTTCTTT | CSVHTGTTEAFF
few | TRBJ1-6 | TRBD1 | TRBV27 | TGTGCCAGCAGTTTATCTGCGGGACAGGTGCGAGGTGCACCCCTCCACTTT | CASSLSAGQVRGAPLHF
- | TRBJ2-5 | TRBD2 | TRBV13 | TGTGCCAGCAGCCCGGGACTAGCGACTAGGAGGGAGACCCAGTACTTC | CASSPGLATRRETQYF
- | TRBJ1-6 | - | TRBV12-3/TRBV12-4 | TGTGCCAGCAGTTTCAGTAATTCACCCCTCCACTTT | CASSFSNSPLHF
few | TRBJ1-1 | - | TRBV3-1/TRBV3-2 | TGTGCCAGCTATTCACAGGGTGGCACTGAAGCTTTCTTT | CASYSQGGTEAFF
few | TRBJ2-2 | - | TRBV27 | TGTGCCAGCAGTCGAGGGTTGGCCGGGGAGCTGTTTTTT | CASSRGLAGELFF
- | TRBJ2-2 | - | TRBV7-7 | TGTGCCAGCAGCCCGAGCGGCGTAAACGCCGGGGAGCTGTTTTTT | CASSPSGVNAGELFF
- | TRBJ2-2 | - | TRBV6-5 | TGTGCCAGCAGTATCAGAGGGGGCACCGGGGAGCTGTTTTTT | CASSIRGGTGELFF
- | TRBJ2-3 | TRBD1 | TRBV5-1 | TGCGCCAGCAGCTTCCGGGACAGGGTAACAGATACGCAGTATTTT | CASSFRDRVTDTQYF
- | TRBJ1-5 | TRBD1 | TRBV7-2 | TGTGCCAGCAGCTGGCGGGACAGTCCTGCCTCGGGGAGCAATCAGCCCCAGCATTTT | CASSWRDSPASGSNQPQHF
- | TRBJ1-2 | TRBD1 | TRBV5-6 | TGTGCCAGCAGGCCCCCCGGGACAGGGGGCTATGGCTACACCTTC | CASRPPGTGGYGYTF
- | TRBJ2-2 | TRBD1 | TRBV5-1 | TGCGCCAGCAGCTCCGATAAGACAGGGCAGGGATCCGGGGAGCTGTTTTTT | CASSSDKTGQGSGELFF
- | TRBJ2-2 | TRBD1 | TRBV5-1 | TGCGCCAGCAGCTTGTACCCAGACAGGGAATATTCCGGGGAGCTGTTTTTT | CASSLYPDREYSGELFF
once | TRBJ2-7 | TRBD2 | TRBV10-3 | TGTGCCATCACCCCGGGGGGAGGAGGGTACGAGCAGTACTTC | CAITPGGGGYEQYF
- | TRBJ2-5 | - | TRBV7-9 | TGTGCCAGCACCCCTGGGGGCGGAGAGACCCAGTACTTC | CASTPGGGETQYF
- | TRBJ2-7 | - | TRBV27 | TGTGCCAGCAGCACCACTTCCTACGAGCAGTACTTC | CASSTTSYEQYF
few | TRBJ2-7 | - | TRBV3-1/TRBV3-2 | TGTGCCAGCAGCCAAGAAGGGCTAGCACAGTACTTC | CASSQEGLAQYF
- | TRBJ1-2 | TRBD1 | TRBV5-8 | TGTGCCAGCAGCCCCAGAACAGGGGGTGGCTATGGCTACACCTTC | CASSPRTGGGYGYTF